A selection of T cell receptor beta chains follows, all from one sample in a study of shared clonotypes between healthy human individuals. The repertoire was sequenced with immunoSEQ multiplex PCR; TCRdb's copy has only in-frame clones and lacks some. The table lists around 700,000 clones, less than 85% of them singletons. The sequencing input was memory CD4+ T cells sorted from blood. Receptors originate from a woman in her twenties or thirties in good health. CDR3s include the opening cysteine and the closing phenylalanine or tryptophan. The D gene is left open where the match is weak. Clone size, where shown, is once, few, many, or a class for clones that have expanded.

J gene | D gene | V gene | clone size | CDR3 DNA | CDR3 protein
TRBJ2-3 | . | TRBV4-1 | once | TGCGCCAGCAGCCAAGACTGGAGCACAGATACGCAGTATTTT | CASSQDWSTDTQYF
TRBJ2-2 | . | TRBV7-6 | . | TGTGCCAGCAGGGAAATAGCGAACACCGGGGAGCTGTTTTTT | CASREIANTGELFF
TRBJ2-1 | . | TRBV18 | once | TGTGCCAGCTCACCATGGGGTCCCAATGAGCAGTTCTTC | CASSPWGPNEQFF
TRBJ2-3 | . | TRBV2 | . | TGTGCCGGAAGAGGGGATGCAGATACGCAGTATTTT | CAGRGDADTQYF
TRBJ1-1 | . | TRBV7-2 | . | TGTGCCAGCAGCTTAGAGGGGGTCACTGAAGCTTTCTTT | CASSLEGVTEAFF
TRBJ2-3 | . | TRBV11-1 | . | TGTGCCAGCAGCTCATTAGCGGAAAGCACAGATACGCAGTATTTT | CASSSLAESTDTQYF
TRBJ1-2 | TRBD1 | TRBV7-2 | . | TGTGCCAGCATACCTCCCGGACAGGGGTTCGGCTACACCTTC | CASIPPGQGFGYTF
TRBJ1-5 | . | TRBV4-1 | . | TGCGCCAGCAGCCAAGCGGGGGTGGGAAATCAGCCCCAGCATTTT | CASSQAGVGNQPQHF
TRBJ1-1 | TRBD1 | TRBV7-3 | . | TGTGCCAGCAGCCTAGCGGGACAGGGGAGAGCTTTCTTT | CASSLAGQGRAFF
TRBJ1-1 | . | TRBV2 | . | TGTGCCAGCAGTGACCCAACAGGGAGAGGGAACACTGAAGCTTTCTTT | CASSDPTGRGNTEAFF
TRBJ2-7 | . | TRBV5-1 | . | TGCGCCAGCAGGTTGGGTCCCGAGTACGAGCAGTACTTC | CASRLGPEYEQYF
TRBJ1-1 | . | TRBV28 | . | TGTGCCAGCAGTTTATGGCAGGGGTCGGGTGAAGCTTTCTTT | CASSLWQGSGEAFF
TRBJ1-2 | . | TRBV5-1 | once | TGCGCCAGCAGCTTGTTCGCAGCAAACTATGGCTACACCTTC | CASSLFAANYGYTF
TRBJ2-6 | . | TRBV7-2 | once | TGTGCCAGCAGCTTCGACCTGGCTGGGGCCAACGTCCTGACTTTC | CASSFDLAGANVLTF
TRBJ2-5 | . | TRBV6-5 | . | TGTGCCAGCAGTTATAAACAAGAGACCCAGTACTTC | CASSYKQETQYF
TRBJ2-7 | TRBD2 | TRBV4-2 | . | TGTGCCAGCAGCCCACTAGCGGGAGGAACCTACGAGCAGTACTTC | CASSPLAGGTYEQYF
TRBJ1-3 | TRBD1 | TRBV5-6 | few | TGTGCCAGCAGCCCTAACAGGGGGAGGGCTGGAAACACCATATATTTT | CASSPNRGRAGNTIYF
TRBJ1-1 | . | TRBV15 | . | TGTGCCACCCGAAGGGACACTTTAAACACTGAAGCTTTCTTT | CATRRDTLNTEAFF
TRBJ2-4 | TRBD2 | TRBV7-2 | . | TGTGCCAGCAGCCGTGGGGAGGGAACCATTCAGTACTTC | CASSRGEGTIQYF
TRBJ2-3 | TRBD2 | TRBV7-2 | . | TGTGCCAGCAGCTTTGGTGAGCGGGGGTATTTT | CASSFGERGYF
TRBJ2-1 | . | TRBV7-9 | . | TGTGCCAGCAGCTCCCCTAGGACGTCTTACAATGAGCAGTTCTTC | CASSSPRTSYNEQFF
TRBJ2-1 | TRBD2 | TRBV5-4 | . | TGTGCCAGCAGCTTGGGTTCTAGCGGGAGAACGGCTTTGGAGCAGTTCTTC | CASSLGSSGRTALEQFF
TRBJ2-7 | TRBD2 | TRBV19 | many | TGTGCCAGTAGTCTCAGGGCAGGATCCGGGAGGGCCTACGAGCAGTACTTC | CASSLRAGSGRAYEQYF
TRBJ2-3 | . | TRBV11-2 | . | TGTGCCAGCAGCTTAGGGTTTAATACGCAGTATTTT | CASSLGFNTQYF
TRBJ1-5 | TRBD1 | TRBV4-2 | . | TGTGCCAGCAGCTTGGGACAGAGAAAGCATGGGGATCAGCCCCAGCATTTT | CASSLGQRKHGDQPQHF
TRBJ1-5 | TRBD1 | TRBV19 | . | TGTGCCAGTAGTATGGGACAGAATCAGCCCCAGCATTTT | CASSMGQNQPQHF
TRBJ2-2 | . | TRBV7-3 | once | TGTGCCAGCAGCACCCGCCCAGGGGGGGCGAGGACCGGGGAGCTGTTTTTT | CASSTRPGGARTGELFF
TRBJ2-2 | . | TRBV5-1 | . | TGCGCCAGCAGCTTGAGAGGGGATAACACCGGGGAGCTGTTTTTT | CASSLRGDNTGELFF
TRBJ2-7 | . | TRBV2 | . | TGTGCCAGCGTCGGGGACGAGAGCTCCTACGAGCAGTACTTC | CASVGDESSYEQYF
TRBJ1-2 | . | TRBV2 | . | TGTGCCAGCAGTGTCCTGGCTACTTATGGCTACACCTTC | CASSVLATYGYTF
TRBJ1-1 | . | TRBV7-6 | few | TGTGCCAGCAGCCCACGGGGGGGGTCGAACACTGAAGCTTTCTTT | CASSPRGGSNTEAFF
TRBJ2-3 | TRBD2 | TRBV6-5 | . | TGTGCCAGCAGTTACTCTGGACTAGTAACAGATACGCAGTATTTT | CASSYSGLVTDTQYF
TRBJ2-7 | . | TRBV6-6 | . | TGTGCCAGCGCGTTGAAGGTCTCCTACGAGCAGTACTTC | CASALKVSYEQYF
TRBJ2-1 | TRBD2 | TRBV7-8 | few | TGTGCCAGCAGCAACACCCCGGGACTAGCGGGCTATGAGCAGTTCTTC | CASSNTPGLAGYEQFF
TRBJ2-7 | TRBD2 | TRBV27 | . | TGTGCCAGCAGTTTAAAGGTAGCGGGAGGGAACTACGAGCAGTACTTC | CASSLKVAGGNYEQYF
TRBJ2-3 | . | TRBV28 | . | TGTGCCAGCAGTCGGGCCGGGAGCACAGATACGCAGTATTTT | CASSRAGSTDTQYF
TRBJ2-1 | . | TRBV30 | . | TGTGCCTGGAGTGGGGGGAGTCTCCTAGCTGAGCAGTTCTTC | CAWSGGSLLAEQFF
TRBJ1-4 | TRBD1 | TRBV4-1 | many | TGCGCCAGCAGCCCGGGGACAGACAGAACTAATGAAAAACTGTTTTTT | CASSPGTDRTNEKLFF
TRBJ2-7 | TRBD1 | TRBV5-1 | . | TGCGCCAGCAGCTATGGGACAGAAGAAAACGAGCAGTACTTC | CASSYGTEENEQYF
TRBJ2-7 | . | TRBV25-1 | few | TGTGCCAGCAGTGAATCCGGTAGGGGGATGAACTTC | CASSESGRGMNF
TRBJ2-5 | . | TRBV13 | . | TGTGCCAGCAGCTCCCGTTTGGGGTTCGGAGAGACCCAGTACTTC | CASSSRLGFGETQYF
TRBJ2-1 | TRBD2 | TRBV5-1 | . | TGCGCCAGCAGCTTTGGGAGCGGGAGTCGGGGTGAGCAGTTCTTC | CASSFGSGSRGEQFF
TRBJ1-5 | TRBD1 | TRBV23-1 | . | TGCGCCAGCAGTCAATCTAATCGGGACAGAGGTAGCAATCAGCCCCAGCATTTT | CASSQSNRDRGSNQPQHF
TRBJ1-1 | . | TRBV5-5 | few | TGTGCCAGCAGCTTGGGGATGAGGAACACTGAAGCTTTCTTT | CASSLGMRNTEAFF
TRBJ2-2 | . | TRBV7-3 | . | TGTGCCAGCAGCTTTCCGGGACAAACCGGGGAGCTGTTTTTT | CASSFPGQTGELFF
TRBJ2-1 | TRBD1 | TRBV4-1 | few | TGCGCCAGCAGCCAAGATAAGTGGCAGGGGGTTTACAATGAGCAGTTCTTC | CASSQDKWQGVYNEQFF
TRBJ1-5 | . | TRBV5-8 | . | TGTGCCAGCAGCCAGGTGGACACGACAGATAGCAATCAGCCCCAGCATTTT | CASSQVDTTDSNQPQHF
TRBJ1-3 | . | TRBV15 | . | TGTGCCACCAGCCAAGGGGGAAAATCTGGAAACACCATATATTTT | CATSQGGKSGNTIYF
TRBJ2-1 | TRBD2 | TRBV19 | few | TGTGCCAGTACCCCTAGCGGGAGCTACAATGAGCAGTTCTTC | CASTPSGSYNEQFF